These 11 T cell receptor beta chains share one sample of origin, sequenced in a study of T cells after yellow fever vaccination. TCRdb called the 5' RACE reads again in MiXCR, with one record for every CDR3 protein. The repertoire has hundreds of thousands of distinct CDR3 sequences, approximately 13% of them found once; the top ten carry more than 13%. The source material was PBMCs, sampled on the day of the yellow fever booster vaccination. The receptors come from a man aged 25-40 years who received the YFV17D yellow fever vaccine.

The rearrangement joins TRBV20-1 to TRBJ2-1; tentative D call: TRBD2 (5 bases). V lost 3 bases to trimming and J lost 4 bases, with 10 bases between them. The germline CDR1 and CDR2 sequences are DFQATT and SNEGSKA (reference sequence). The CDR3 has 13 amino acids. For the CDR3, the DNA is TGCAGTGCTAGCAACGGGGAATACAATGAGCAGTTCTTC. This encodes CSASNGEYNEQFF.

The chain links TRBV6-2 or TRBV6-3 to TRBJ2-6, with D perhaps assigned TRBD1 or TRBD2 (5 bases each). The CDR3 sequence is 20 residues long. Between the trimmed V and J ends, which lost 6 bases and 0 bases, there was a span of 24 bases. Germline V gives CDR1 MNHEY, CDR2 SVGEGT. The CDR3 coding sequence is TGTGCCAGCAGCCGCCAACAGCCGGGACGGTTGAGCTCTGGGGCCAACGTCCTGACTTTC. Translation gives CASSRQQPGRLSSGANVLTF.

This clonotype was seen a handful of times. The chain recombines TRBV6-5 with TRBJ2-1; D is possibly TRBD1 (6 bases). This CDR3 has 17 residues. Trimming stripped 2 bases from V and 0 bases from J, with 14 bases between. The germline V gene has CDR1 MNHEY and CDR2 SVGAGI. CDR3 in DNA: TGTGCCAGCAGTTACAATCTAGGGGACAACTCCTACAATGAGCAGTTCTTC. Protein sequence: CASSYNLGDNSYNEQFF.

CDR3 coding DNA: TGTGCCAGCTCACCAGATGCCGGGGAGCTGTTTTTT. Protein sequence: CASSPDAGELFF. This chain links TRBV18 with TRBJ2-2, with D uncertain. The CDR3 covers 12 residues. Germline loops: CDR1 KGHSH, CDR2 LQKENI. V lost 2 bases and J lost 6, with 4 bases in between.

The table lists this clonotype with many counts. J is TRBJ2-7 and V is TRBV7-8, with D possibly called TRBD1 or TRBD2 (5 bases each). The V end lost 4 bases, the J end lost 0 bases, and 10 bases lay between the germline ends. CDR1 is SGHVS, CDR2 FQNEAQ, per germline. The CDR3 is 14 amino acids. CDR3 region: CASSWDGNSYEQYF. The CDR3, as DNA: TGTGCCAGCAGCTGGGACGGAAACTCCTACGAGCAGTACTTC.

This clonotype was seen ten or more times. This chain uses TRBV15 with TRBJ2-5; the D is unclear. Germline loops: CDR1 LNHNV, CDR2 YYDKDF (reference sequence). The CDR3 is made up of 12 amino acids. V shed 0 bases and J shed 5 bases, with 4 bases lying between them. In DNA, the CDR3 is TGTGCCACCAGCAGAGATCTGGAGACCCAGTACTTC. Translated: CATSRDLETQYF.

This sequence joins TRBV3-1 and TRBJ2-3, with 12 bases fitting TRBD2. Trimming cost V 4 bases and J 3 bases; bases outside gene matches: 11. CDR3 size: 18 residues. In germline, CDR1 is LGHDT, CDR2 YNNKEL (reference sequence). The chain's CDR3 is CASSRLAGGPAGTDTQYF. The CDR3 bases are TGTGCCAGCAGCCGGCTAGCGGGAGGGCCCGCCGGGACAGATACGCAGTATTTT.

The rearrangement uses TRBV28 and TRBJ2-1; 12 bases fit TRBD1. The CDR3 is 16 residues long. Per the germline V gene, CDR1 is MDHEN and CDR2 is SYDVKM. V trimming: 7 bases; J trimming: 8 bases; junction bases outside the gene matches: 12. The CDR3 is CASTSSPGQGAHEQFF. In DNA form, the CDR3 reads TGTGCCAGCACCTCCTCCCCGGGACAGGGGGCACATGAGCAGTTCTTC.

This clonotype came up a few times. The CDR3 loop reads CASIGAEDSSTGELFF. The CDR3 region has the DNA TGCGCCAGCATTGGTGCCGAGGATAGCAGCACCGGGGAGCTGTTTTTT. This chain joins TRBV5-1 and TRBJ2-2; D not resolved. Between the trimmed V and J ends, which lost 6 bases and 4 bases, there was a span of 19 bases. Germline-derived CDR1 and CDR2 are SGHRS and YFSETQ. This CDR3 has 16 amino acids.

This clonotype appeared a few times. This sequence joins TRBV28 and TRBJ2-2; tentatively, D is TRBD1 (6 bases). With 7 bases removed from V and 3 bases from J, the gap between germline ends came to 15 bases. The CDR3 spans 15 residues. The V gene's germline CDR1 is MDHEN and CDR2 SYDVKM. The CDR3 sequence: CASKPRGHYTGELFF. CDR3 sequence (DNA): TGTGCCAGCAAACCCAGGGGCCACTACACCGGGGAGCTGTTTTTT.

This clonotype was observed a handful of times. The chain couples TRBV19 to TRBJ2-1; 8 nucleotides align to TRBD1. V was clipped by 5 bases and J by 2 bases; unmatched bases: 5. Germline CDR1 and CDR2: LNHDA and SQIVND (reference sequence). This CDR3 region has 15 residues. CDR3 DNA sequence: TGTGCCAGTAGTTCCGACAGGGGACCCTACAATGAGCAGTTCTTC. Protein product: CASSSDRGPYNEQFF.